The 31 T cell receptor beta chains given below trace back to one sample, sequenced in a study of blood T cells in healthy people across ages. Next came a second PCR, run for roughly 7 to 12 cycles, which used a sample-barcoded 5' primer along with a J-beta primer mix. TCRdb re-derived calls from the 5' RACE reads in MiXCR, one entry per CDR3 protein. The data contain over 500,000 distinct CDR3 sequences, about 50% of them singletons. The sequenced material came from blood. All receptors come from a woman of 80 years or more in good health.

This clonotype has ten or more counts. The J gene is TRBJ1-1, the V gene TRBV6-5, with a possible D match to TRBD1 (5 bases). Germline V gene sequence: CDR1 MNHEY, CDR2 SVGAGI. Trimming took off 2 bases at V and 4 bases at J, with 8 bases between the two ends. The CDR3 sequence is 13 residues long. The CDR3 coding sequence is TGTGCCAGCAGTTACCAGGGAAGCACTGAAGCTTTCTTT. It is translated as CASSYQGSTEAFF.

In this sample, this clonotype turned up a few times. The chain is built from TRBV29-1 and TRBJ2-7; tentative D call: TRBD2 (5 bases). V was trimmed by 6 bases and J by 3 bases, leaving 15 bases between them. CDR1 is SQVTM and CDR2 is ANQGSEA in the germline V gene. This CDR3 spans 13 amino acids. The CDR3 DNA reads as TGCAGCGTGGAGGACGGACTCCTCTACGAGCAGTACTTC. Its protein is CSVEDGLLYEQYF.

This clonotype came up many times. This rearrangement joins TRBV5-1 to TRBJ2-3, with D perhaps TRBD2 (5 bases). Trimming pared 4 bases from V and 6 bases from J, leaving 15 bases between. In germline, CDR1 is SGHRS, CDR2 YFSETQ. The CDR3 totals 14 residues. The CDR3 region is CASSATSITDTQYF. The CDR3 DNA follows: TGCGCCAGCAGCGCCACTAGTATCACGGATACGCAGTATTTT.

The genes are TRBV2 and TRBJ1-3; perhaps TRBD1 as D (5 bases). Germline CDR1 reads SNHLY; CDR2 reads FYNNEI. This CDR3 contains 11 residues. Trimming took 11 bases from V and 4 from J, leaving 9 bases between them. CDR3 coding DNA: TGTGCCTCGACAGTCGGAAACACCATATATTTT. As protein: CASTVGNTIYF. The whole variable domain, remainder taken from reference TRBV2 and TRBJ1-3, is EPEVTQTPSHQVTQMGQEVILRCVPISNHLYFYWYRQILGQKVEFLVSFYNNEISEKSEIFDDQFSVERPDGSNFTLKIRSTKLEDSAMYFCASTVGNTIYFGEGSWLTVV.

Regarding this clonotype: This clone may be a read error of a much larger clone one base away. The chain has TRBV29-1 and TRBJ2-1; D assignment may be TRBD1 or TRBD2 (7 bases each). The germline V and J ends were trimmed by 7 bases and 3 bases, with 13 bases remaining between them. This CDR3 comprises 13 residues. Germline CDR1 reads SQVTM; CDR2 reads ANQGSEA. The CDR3 region is CSGGGDSYNEQFF. In nucleotides, the CDR3 is TGCAGCGGGGGGGGGGACAGCTACAATGAGCAGTTCTTC.

In the case of this clonotype: The junction does not match germline at one end; this may be a read error. The chain recombines TRBV2 with TRBJ2-6; a weak D match, TRBD1 (5 bases). CDR1 and CDR2 (germline): SNHLY, FYNNEI. The CDR3 sequence is 14 residues long. The CDR3 region is CASSGLSGANVPTF. CDR3 DNA: TGTGCCAGCAGCGGGCTTTCTGGGGCCAACGTCCCGACTTTC. Filled out from reference TRBV2 and TRBJ2-6, the complete variable domain reads EPEVTQTPSHQVTQMGQEVILRCVPISNHLYFYWYRQILGQKVEFLVSFYNNEISEKSEIFDDQFSVERPDGSNFTLKIRSTKLEDSAMYFCASSGLSGANVPTFGAGSRLTVL.

The V and J genes are TRBV11-3 and TRBJ2-7; 9 bases align to TRBD2. The DNA end is a closer match to TRBJ2-5, so the J assignment may be wrong. In germline, CDR1 is SGHNT, CDR2 YENEEA. The CDR3 runs to 15 residues. CDR3 protein: CASSRAGGPTETQYF. CDR3 coding DNA: TGTGCCAGCAGTAGAGCGGGGGGACCCACGGAGACCCAGTACTTC.

J is TRBJ2-7 and V is TRBV20-1; the D gene could be TRBD1 or TRBD2 (6 bases each). The J call may be faulty, since TRBJ2-5 better matches the DNA end. CDR3 length: 13 residues. Germline loops: CDR1 DFQATT, CDR2 SNEGSKA (reference sequence). CDR3 residues: CSARRGGTETQYF. The CDR3 nucleotides are TGCAGTGCTAGGCGAGGGGGGACAGAGACCCAGTACTTC.

The rearrangement uses TRBV20-1 and TRBJ1-2, with D unclear. V dropped 5 bases and J dropped 5 bases, with 12 bases sitting between them. This CDR3 comprises 12 residues. The germline gives CDR1 DFQATT, CDR2 SNEGSKA (reference sequence). The CDR3 protein is CSALREPYGYTF. In nucleotides, the CDR3 is TGCAGTGCTCTCCGGGAACCTTATGGCTACACCTTC.

This clonotype was observed a single time. The genes are TRBV7-9 and TRBJ2-3, with 9 nucleotides matching TRBD2. The CDR3 length is 16 residues. The V gene end was trimmed by 6 bases and the J gene end by 1 base; junction bases not matched to a gene: 8. CDR1 and CDR2 from the germline V gene are SEHNR and FQNEAQ (reference sequence). The CDR3 sequence is CASSPPERGGTDTQYF. In DNA form, the CDR3 reads TGTGCCAGCAGTCCGCCGGAGCGGGGGGGCACAGATACGCAGTATTTT.

A word on this clonotype: This clone may be a read error of a much larger clone one base away. The chain is built from TRBV2 and TRBJ2-1; 7 bases agree with TRBD2. The CDR3 has 15 residues. V trimming: 6 bases; J trimming: 8 bases; junction bases outside the gene matches: 13. From germline, CDR1 is SNHLY and CDR2 FYNNEI. The CDR3 sequence is CASRLGLVGVDEQFF. The CDR3 nucleotides are TGTGCCAGCAGACTTGGACTAGTGGGGGTTGATGAGCAGTTCTTC.

The V gene is TRBV4-1, the J gene TRBJ2-7, with 7 nucleotides matching TRBD1. The germline CDR1 and CDR2 sequences are MGHRA and YSYEKL. The length of the CDR3 is 18 residues. V dropped 0 bases and J dropped 0; count of bases not matched to a gene: 11. CDR3 in amino acids: CASSQDIVRTGSSYEQYF. The CDR3 nucleotides read TGCGCCAGCAGCCAAGATATAGTTAGGACAGGCAGCTCCTACGAGCAGTACTTC.

There are a few counts of this clonotype. V and J are TRBV2 and TRBJ2-7; the match to TRBD1 covers 7 bases. V lost 5 bases and J lost 1; bases outside the gene matches: 5. Germline V gene data show CDR1 as SNHLY and CDR2 as FYNNEI. The CDR3 has 14 residues. The CDR3: CASSSQGRSYEQYF. The CDR3 DNA follows: TGTGCCAGCAGTTCACAGGGGCGGTCCTACGAGCAGTACTTC.

On this clonotype: It may be a read error: a sequence one base away is much more abundant. The chain is built from TRBV29-1 and TRBJ2-1, with D hard to call. The DNA end is a closer match to TRBJ2-7, so the J assignment may be wrong. The CDR3 totals 16 residues. The V gene's germline CDR1 is SQVTM and CDR2 ANQGSEA. CDR3 in DNA: TGCAGCGTTGAAGCTTGGACCCGAGGCTCCTACAATGAGCAGTACTTC. This sequence encodes CSVEAWTRGSYNEQYF.

In this sample, this clonotype turned up once. J is TRBJ2-4 and V is TRBV12-3 or TRBV12-4, with TRBD1 matching over 7 bases. The CDR3 has 17 amino acids. The J segment lost 0 bases and the V segment lost 5 bases, leaving 10 bases of the junction unmatched. This chain's CDR3 is CASSPSDRTLAKNIQYF. CDR3 coding DNA: TGTGCCAGCAGTCCCTCGGACAGGACCCTAGCCAAAAACATTCAGTACTTC.

Concerning this clonotype: Germline is not matched at one junction end, which may reflect a read error. The chain links TRBV5-5 to TRBJ2-1, with unresolved D. The CDR3 runs 13 residues. Germline CDR1 reads SGHKS; CDR2 reads YYEKEE (reference sequence). The CDR3 region is CAGSFNQVGEQFF. In DNA form, the CDR3 reads TGTGCCGGCAGCTTTAATCAGGTTGGGGAGCAGTTCTTC.

The rearrangement uses TRBV28 and TRBJ2-3; D not certain. The CDR3 sequence is 13 residues long. Germline V CDR1 and CDR2: MDHEN, SYDVKM. Trimming stripped 8 bases from V and 0 bases from J, with 9 bases between. CDR3 sequence (DNA): TGTGCCAGCCAGGTAGATAGCACAGATACGCAGTATTTT. Translation gives CASQVDSTDTQYF.

Comments on this clonotype: This may be a read error: a much more frequent sequence differs by one nucleotide. V usage is TRBV27 and J usage is TRBJ1-6; D remains unclear. Germline CDR1 reads MNHEY; CDR2 reads SMNVEV (reference sequence). The length of the CDR3 is 14 residues. The CDR3 spells CASSPFRWDSLLHF. The CDR3 DNA sequence: TGTGCCAGCAGTCCATTTAGGTGGGATTCACTCCTCCACTTT.

The CDR3 spells CASSQGRGGTARGYTF. CDR3 coding DNA: TGCGCCAGCAGCCAAGGACGAGGAGGGACGGCACGCGGCTACACCTTC. V usage is TRBV4-3 and J usage is TRBJ1-2; TRBD1 is a possible D gene (5 bases). In germline, CDR1 is LGHNA, CDR2 YSLEER. CDR3 length: 16 residues. V gave up 1 base and J gave up 8 bases, with 20 bases separating them.

As regards this clonotype: A much larger clone lies a single base off, so this may be a read error. The V call is TRBV5-1, the J call TRBJ2-7, with 8 nucleotides matching TRBD1. The J segment lost 9 bases and the V segment lost 0 bases, leaving 5 bases of the junction unmatched. Germline values: CDR1 SGHRS, CDR2 YFSETQ. The CDR3 contains 13 residues. CDR3 amino acids: CASSLDGQGLQYF. CDR3 coding DNA: TGCGCCAGCAGCTTGGATGGACAGGGCCTGCAGTACTTC.

This clonotype was seen a handful of times. The chain carries TRBV29-1 and TRBJ2-7; D may be TRBD2 (5 bases). The J call may be mistaken, given a closer DNA end match to TRBJ2-5. The CDR3 runs 12 residues. The V gene's germline CDR1 is SQVTM and CDR2 ANQGSEA. As DNA, the CDR3 is TGCAGCGTTGTCCGGGAACAAGAGACCCAGTACTTC. Residues: CSVVREQETQYF.

V and J are TRBV25-1 and TRBJ2-1, with 8 bases aligning to TRBD2. V lost 6 bases, J lost 3 bases, and 7 bases stayed unmatched. This CDR3 has 15 residues. CDR1 and CDR2 (germline): MGHDK, SYGVNS. CDR3: CASRGTGGLYNEQFF. CDR3 bases: TGTGCCAGCAGAGGGACGGGGGGGCTCTACAATGAGCAGTTCTTC.

This clonotype was seen many times. This sequence joins TRBV20-1 and TRBJ2-7, with unresolved D. Germline loops: CDR1 DFQATT, CDR2 SNEGSKA (reference sequence). The V and J ends lost 3 bases and 4 bases respectively, with 10 bases between them. This CDR3 is 12 amino acids long. This chain's CDR3 is CSASERGYEQYF. The CDR3 DNA reads as TGCAGTGCTAGTGAAAGAGGATACGAGCAGTACTTC.

This clonotype has a handful of counts. The chain recombines TRBV16 with TRBJ2-4; D is tentatively TRBD1 or TRBD2 (5 bases each). The assigned J gene may be wrong: the sequence end matches TRBJ2-5 better. This CDR3 has 16 amino acids. Germline values: CDR1 KGHSY, CDR2 FQNENV. The chain's CDR3 is CASSQSPGPTTETQYF. CDR3 nucleotides: TGTGCCAGCAGCCAATCCCCGGGACCCACTACGGAGACCCAGTACTTC.

On this clonotype itself: Being one base from a much bigger clone, this may be a read error. CDR3: CANSLGAQVVRYNEQFF. Here the CDR3 DNA reads TGTGCCAACAGTTTAGGGGCACAGGTCGTTCGTTACAATGAGCAGTTCTTC. The V and J genes are TRBV12-3 or TRBV12-4 and TRBJ2-1, with D tentatively TRBD1 (5 bases). This CDR3 has 17 residues.

CDR3 loop: CASRRTSGREQFF. CDR3 nucleotides: TGTGCCAGCAGACGGACTAGCGGCCGTGAGCAGTTCTTC. This chain connects TRBV3-1 to TRBJ2-1; 10 bases are a match to TRBD2. V trimming: 6 bases; J trimming: 9 bases; junction bases outside the gene matches: 5. There are 13 residues in the CDR3. Germline V gene lookup returns CDR1 LGHDT and CDR2 YNNKEL (reference sequence).

Regarding this clonotype: Given a much more abundant clone one base away, this may be a read error. V gene TRBV3-1 combines with J gene TRBJ2-1; TRBD2 matches 8 bases. Per germline, CDR1 LGHDT and CDR2 YNNKEL (reference sequence). The CDR3 is made up of 16 amino acids. Unmatched junction bases numbered 19, after V lost 5 bases and J lost 13 bases. Written as DNA, the CDR3 is TGTGCCAGCAGCATAGCGACCGGGACTAGAATCGAGACCCAGTTCTTC. Its translation is CASSIATGTRIETQFF.

The gene calls are TRBV7-9 and TRBJ2-7, with TRBD2 matching 8 bases. CDR3 length: 17 residues. V lost 0 bases to trimming and J lost 0 bases; unmatched junction nucleotides: 7. Germline CDR1 and CDR2: SEHNR and FQNEAQ (reference sequence). The CDR3 DNA sequence: TGTGCCAGCAGCTTAGCGAAACCCAGCGGGAGCTCCTACGAGCAGTACTTC. This sequence encodes CASSLAKPSGSSYEQYF. Using reference TRBV7-9 and TRBJ2-7 for the parts outside the CDR3, the full variable domain is DTGVSQNPRHKITKRGQNVTFRCDPISEHNRLYWYRQTLGQGPEFLTYFQNEAQLEKSRLLSDRFSAERPKGSFSTLEIQRTEQGDSAMYLCASSLAKPSGSSYEQYFGPGTRLTVT.

CDR3 protein: CAAGGPAYEQYF. CDR3 in DNA: TGTGCCGCGGGAGGCCCAGCCTACGAGCAGTACTTC. The V and J genes are TRBV10-3 and TRBJ2-7; 8 positions agree with TRBD2. V lost 11 bases to trimming and J lost 2 bases; unmatched junction nucleotides: 5. CDR3 length equals 12 residues. Germline V gene data show CDR1 as ENHRY and CDR2 as SYGVKD.

The rearrangement links TRBV29-1 to TRBJ2-3; D is ambiguous. The CDR3 sequence is 13 residues long. The germline V gene encodes CDR1 SQVTM and CDR2 ANQGSEA. The V end was cut by 6 bases, the J end by 0 bases, with 10 bases between. The CDR3 sequence is CSVVWDSTDTQYF. Here the CDR3 DNA reads TGCAGCGTAGTGTGGGATAGCACAGATACGCAGTATTTT.

This clonotype was found a few times. V usage is TRBV29-1 and J usage is TRBJ2-1, with D perhaps TRBD2 (5 bases). CDR1 is SQVTM, CDR2 ANQGSEA, per germline. Trimming left V 2 bases short and J 3 bases short, with 11 bases between. The CDR3 is 14 residues long. CDR3 protein: CSVELVGSYNEQFF. In nucleotides, the CDR3 is TGCAGCGTTGAATTGGTGGGGAGCTACAATGAGCAGTTCTTC.